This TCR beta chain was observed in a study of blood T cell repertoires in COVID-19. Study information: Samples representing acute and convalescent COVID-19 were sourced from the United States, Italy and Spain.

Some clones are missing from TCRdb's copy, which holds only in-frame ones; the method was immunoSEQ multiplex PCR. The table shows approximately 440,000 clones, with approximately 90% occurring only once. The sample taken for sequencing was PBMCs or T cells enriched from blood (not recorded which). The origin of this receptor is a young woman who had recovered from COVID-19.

CDR3 nucleotide sequence: TGTGCCAGCAGCAAAGCGGGACAGAGAAATGAAAAACTGTTTTTT. Translated, it gives CASSKAGQRNEKLFF. This chain joins TRBV21-1 and TRBJ1-4; no DNA check was done on the table's D call, TRBD1. TRBV21-1 is assigned pseudogene status. CDR3 length equals 15 residues.